This TCR beta chain was sequenced during a study of vaccination effects on CD4 cells after COVID-19. About the research overall: Samples were taken post-vaccine, and their median timing was 72 days after the second dose. Whole-study results and caveats: Long after vaccination, the clones induced by infection and by vaccine shrank markedly in size.

Sequencing followed a ViraFEST assay step that expanded antigen-specific CD4+ T cells with viral peptide pools. Cultured cells yielded isolated CD4+ T cells after 10 days. The person had PCR-confirmed SARS-CoV-2 infection between March and December 2020. Each person got two doses of an mRNA SARS-CoV-2 vaccine, BNT162b2 or mRNA-1273. Culturing of a few million PBMC per well took place with roughly 9.4 IU/ml IL-2 and 10 ug/ml peptides. On both days 3 and 7, half of the culture medium was replaced with IL-2 medium. Germline V gene sequence: CDR1 SGHTA, CDR2 FQGNSA. V was shortened by 4 bases and J by 4 bases, with 19 bases between the two germline ends. The CDR3 extends over 16 amino acids. The data were produced by immunoSEQ multiplex PCR, yet TCRdb's version contains in-frame clones alone and is incomplete. The top ten clones hold around 17% of a sample with under 15,000 clones, less than 85% of them seen once.

Points on this clone: Its target is unknown.

The clonotype originates from a human donor who had a prior SARS-CoV-2 infection. The specimen comprised CD4+ T cells from PBMCs cultured with SARS-CoV-2 spike peptides, sampled after COVID-19 vaccination. The chain joins TRBV7-2 to TRBJ2-5; D is possibly TRBD1 (7 bases). The CDR3 is CASSSRQGGLVETQYF. Here the CDR3 DNA reads TGTGCCAGCAGCTCACGACAGGGAGGCTTGGTAGAGACCCAGTACTTC.